The text below deals with one TCR beta chain. Its antigen is currently unknown. There are 13 residues in the CDR3. Trimming took off 4 bases at V and 0 bases at J, with 10 bases between the two ends. Germline CDR1 SQVTM, CDR2 ANQGSEA. This sample is drawn from a study of T cells in Graves' hyperthyroidism and ophthalmopathy. Study-level findings and limits: With a median lead of around 6.7 months before onset, the model predicted ophthalmopathy. A model of 13 V-J features distinguished ophthalmopathy from stable hyperthyroidism. Most thyroid clonotypes expanded above 0.001 appeared in blood too.

It was RNA transcripts that yielded the amplified TCR beta CDR3 regions. HTBI primers were the set used in a first-round RT-PCR of the TCR CDR3. A single record per CDR3 protein comes from TCRdb applying MiXCR to the multiplex PCR reads. Of a few hundred thousand distinct CDR3 sequences listed, 20% to 25% are singletons. Sequenced material: blood. This TCR derives from a man aged 25 to 40 with Graves' ophthalmopathy. J is TRBJ2-7 and V is TRBV29-1, with D tentatively TRBD2 (6 bases). DNA for the CDR3: TGCAGCGTTGGTGTAGCGGACTCCTACGAGCAGTACTTC. Its translation: CSVGVADSYEQYF.